This section outlines one T cell receptor (beta chain) sequence together with its context. These data are taken from a study of blood T cell repertoires in COVID-19. Study context: From the United States, Italy and Spain came samples of acute and convalescent COVID-19. T cells, B-cell-depleted T cells, or PBMCs supplied cDNA or gDNA.

V was trimmed by 5 bases and J by 4 bases, leaving 21 bases between them. This CDR3 contains 17 residues. Germline CDR1 is SGHRS and CDR2 is YFSETQ. Authors' methods: Estimates of nucleated cell counts were drawn from the amplification of reference gene primers. The assay was immunoSEQ multiplex PCR, and TCRdb's table has in-frame clones only and misses some. V, J and clone size reflect that table, while D and trimming were determined from the DNA. This sample yields around 230,000 clones, of which 65% to 85% are seen a single time; roughly 30% belongs to the top ten. V gene TRBV5-1 combines with J gene TRBJ2-2; possibly TRBD2 for D (5 bases). The specimen sequenced was peripheral blood. This clonotype was obtained from a man in his forties with acute or convalescent COVID-19. CDR3 residues: CASSSSGGSGGTGELFF. CDR3 DNA sequence: TGCGCCAGCAGTTCGTCCGGTGGGAGCGGTGGCACCGGGGAGCTGTTTTTT.